This T cell receptor (beta chain) was recovered during a study of T cell responses to AZD1222 COVID-19 vaccine. Study in general: Researchers grouped second doses given at about 4 or about 12 weeks into one pool.

Germline CDR1 is MNHEY and CDR2 is SMNVEV (reference sequence). CDR3 length: 13 amino acids. V was pared by 6 bases and J by 0 bases, with 6 bases between. Details on this clone: Its antigen is not known.

Overall study results and limits: Donors skewed white British and female; clonal diversity was possibly underestimated. Regions 160-218 and 743-854 dominated among vaccine-associated CD4 TCRs spanning spike. Only a handful of people who got AZD1222 tested seropositive at baseline.

Profiling relied on immunoSEQ multiplex PCR, and the TCRdb table lists in-frame clones only, not all of them. Seen here are about 150,000 clones, about nine tenths observed once, and the top ten hold under 20%. Here the sequenced sample was peripheral blood, taken on day 0 of AZD1222 vaccination. This receptor was taken from an adult in good health. The V call is TRBV27, the J call TRBJ1-5, with D unresolved. The CDR3 reads CASSDYSNQPQHF. The CDR3 nucleotides are TGTGCCAGCAGCGATTATAGCAATCAGCCCCAGCATTTT.